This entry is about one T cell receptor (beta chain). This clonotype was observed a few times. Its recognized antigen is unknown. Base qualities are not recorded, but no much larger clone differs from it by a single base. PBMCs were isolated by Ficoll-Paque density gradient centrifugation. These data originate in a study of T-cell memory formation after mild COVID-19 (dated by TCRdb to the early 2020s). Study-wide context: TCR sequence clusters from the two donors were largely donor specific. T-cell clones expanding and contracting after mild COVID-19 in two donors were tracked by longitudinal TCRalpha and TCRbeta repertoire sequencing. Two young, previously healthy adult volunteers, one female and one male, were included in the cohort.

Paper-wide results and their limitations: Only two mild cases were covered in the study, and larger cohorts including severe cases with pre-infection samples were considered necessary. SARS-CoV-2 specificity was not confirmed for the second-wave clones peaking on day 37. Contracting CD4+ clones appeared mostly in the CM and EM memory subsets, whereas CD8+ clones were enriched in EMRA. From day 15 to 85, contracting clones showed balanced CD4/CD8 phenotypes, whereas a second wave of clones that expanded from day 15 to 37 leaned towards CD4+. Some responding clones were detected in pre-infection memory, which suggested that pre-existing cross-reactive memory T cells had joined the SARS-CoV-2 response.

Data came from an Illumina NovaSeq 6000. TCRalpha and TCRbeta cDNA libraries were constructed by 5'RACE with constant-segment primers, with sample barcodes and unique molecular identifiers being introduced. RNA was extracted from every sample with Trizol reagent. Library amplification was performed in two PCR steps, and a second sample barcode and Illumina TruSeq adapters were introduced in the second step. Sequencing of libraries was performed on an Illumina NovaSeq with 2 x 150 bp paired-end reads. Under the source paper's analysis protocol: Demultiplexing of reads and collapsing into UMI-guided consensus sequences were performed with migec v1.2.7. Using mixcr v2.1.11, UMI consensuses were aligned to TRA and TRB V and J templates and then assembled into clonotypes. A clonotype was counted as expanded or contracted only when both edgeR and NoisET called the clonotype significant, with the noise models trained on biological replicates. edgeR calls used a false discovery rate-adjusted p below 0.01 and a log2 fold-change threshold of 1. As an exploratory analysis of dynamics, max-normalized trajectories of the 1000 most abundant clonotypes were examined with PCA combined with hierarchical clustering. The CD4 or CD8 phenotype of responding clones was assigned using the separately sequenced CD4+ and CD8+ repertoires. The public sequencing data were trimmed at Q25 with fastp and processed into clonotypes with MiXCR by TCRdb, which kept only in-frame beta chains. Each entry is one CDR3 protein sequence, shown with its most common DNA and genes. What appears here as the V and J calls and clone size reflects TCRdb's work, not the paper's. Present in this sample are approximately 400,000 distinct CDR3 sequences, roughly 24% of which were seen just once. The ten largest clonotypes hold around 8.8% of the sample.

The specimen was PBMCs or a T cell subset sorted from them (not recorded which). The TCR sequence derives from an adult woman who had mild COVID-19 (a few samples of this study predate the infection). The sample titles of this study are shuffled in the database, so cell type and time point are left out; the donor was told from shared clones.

The CDR3: CASSFPGTSGQEQYF. The DNA sequence follows: TGTGCCAGCAGCTTCCCCGGGACTAGCGGGCAAGAGCAGTACTTC. The chain couples TRBV5-6 to TRBJ2-7, and 12 junctional nucleotides match TRBD2. The germline V gene supplies CDR1 SGHDT and CDR2 YYEEEE. Spanning cysteine to phenylalanine, the CDR3 consists of 15 amino acids. The kept DNA is CDR3 alone, 45 bases in frame from the first base. The germline V and J ends show losses of 2 bases and 7 bases respectively, and no gene match explains 7 bases of the junction.